The clone carrying this TCR beta chain is a singleton in its sample. Its antigen is currently unknown. This sample is part of a study of cytomegalovirus exposure and HLA in healthy donors. Whole-study results and caveats: Data from an earlier analysis indicated that most TCR beta V segments were productive either about 87% or about 30% of the time.

PCR involved 60 Vbeta and 13 Jbeta primers. Authors' data handling: Per a later analysis, the number of unique TCR beta chains was 75 million to 90 million, of which 8.5 million to 11 million were shared. Assay used: immunoSEQ multiplex PCR; TCRdb lists only in-frame clones, some missing. The D gene and trimming were derived from the DNA, and the V and J assignments and clone size from that table. The data contain fewer than 200,000 clones, more than 65% of them seen just once; the ten biggest clones take up roughly 1.3%. Trimming removed 7 bases at V and 0 bases at J, with 8 bases between. CDR3 length: 12 amino acids. Germline lookup yields CDR1 SGHRS and CDR2 YFSETQ.

This chain uses TRBV5-1 with TRBJ2-7, with D possibly TRBD1 on 5 matching bases. This sequence originates from a man aged 30-40 years in good health and CMV-seronegative. What was sequenced was PBMCs. As DNA, the CDR3 is TGCGCCAGCCGACAGAGCTCCTACGAGCAGTACTTC. This gives the protein CASRQSSYEQYF.